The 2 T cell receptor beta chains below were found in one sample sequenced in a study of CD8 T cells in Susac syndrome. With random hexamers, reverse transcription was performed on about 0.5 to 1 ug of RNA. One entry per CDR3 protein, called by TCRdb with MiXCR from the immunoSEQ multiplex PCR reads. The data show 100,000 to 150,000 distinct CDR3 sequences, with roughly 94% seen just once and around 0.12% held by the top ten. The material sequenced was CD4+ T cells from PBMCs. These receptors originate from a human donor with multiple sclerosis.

Here the CDR3 DNA reads TGTGCCAGCTCCCGCAACAACCTCGAGCAGTACTTC. This gives the protein CASSRNNLEQYF. The chain is built from TRBV18 and TRBJ2-7; D is unclear. The germline CDR1 and CDR2 sequences are KGHSH and LQKENI. This CDR3 spans 12 amino acids. Trimming took 6 bases from V and 6 from J, leaving 12 bases between them.

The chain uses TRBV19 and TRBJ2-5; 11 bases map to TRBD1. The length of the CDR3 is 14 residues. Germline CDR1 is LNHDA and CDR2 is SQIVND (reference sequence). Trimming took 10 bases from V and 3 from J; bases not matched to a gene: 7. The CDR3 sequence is CATGTGGSEETQYF. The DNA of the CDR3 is TGTGCCACAGGGACAGGGGGTAGTGAAGAGACCCAGTACTTC. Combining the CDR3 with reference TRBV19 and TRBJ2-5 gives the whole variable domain DGGITQSPKYLFRKEGQNVTLSCEQNLNHDAMYWYRQDPGQGLRLIYYSQIVNDFQKGDIAEGYSVSREKKESFPLTVTSAQKNPTAFYLCATGTGGSEETQYFGPGTRLLVL.